The TCR beta chain under discussion was sequenced for a study of blood T cell repertoires in COVID-19. Study-level information: The analysed material was cDNA or gDNA that came from T cells, B-cell-depleted T cells, or PBMCs.

As handled by the study authors: Amplification from reference gene primers served as the basis for estimated nucleated cell counts. Clones were read by immunoSEQ multiplex PCR, and TCRdb kept only the in-frame ones, dropping some. V, J and clone size were drawn from that table, and D and trimming were deduced from the DNA. Found here are roughly 200,000 clones, 85% of them singletons; the top ten hold around 20%. Individuals aged about 18 to 100 years were recruited from about two dozen US areas. The sequence derives from a middle-aged man who had recovered from COVID-19. The sample was PBMCs or T cells enriched from blood (not recorded which).

CDR3 nucleotide sequence: TGTGCCAGCAGCCAAGGGTTGGCGAACACTGAAGCTTTCTTT. Its protein product is CASSQGLANTEAFF. The chain has TRBV14 and TRBJ1-1; D ambiguous. This CDR3 comprises 14 residues. Trimming removed 1 base at V and 1 base at J, with 7 bases between. The germline CDR1 and CDR2 sequences are SGHDN and FVKESK. Together with reference TRBV14 and TRBJ1-1, the CDR3 gives the full variable domain: EAGVTQFPSHSVIEKGQTVTLRCDPISGHDNLYWYRRVMGKEIKFLLHFVKESKQDESGMPNNRFLAERTGGTYSTLKVQPAELEDSGVYFCASSQGLANTEAFFGQGTRLTVV.